Listed here are 4 T cell receptor beta chains from one sample, sequenced in a study of Tregs in tolerant kidney transplant recipients. Assay used: immunoSEQ multiplex PCR; TCRdb lists only in-frame clones, some missing. The table lists 45,000 to 55,000 clones, about 89% of them singletons. The nonmyeloablative bone marrow transplants came from related graft donors, with transient mixed chimerism. This material consisted of CD8+ T cells from blood (PBMCs), taken 24 months after the transplant. The source is a human patient who received a combined kidney and bone marrow transplant. Part of the T cells may come from the graft donor.

The V and J genes are TRBV4-1 and TRBJ2-3, with 8 bases that match TRBD2. This CDR3 is 17 amino acids long. Trimming removed 1 base from V and 2 bases from J; junction bases left unmatched: 8. CDR1 is MGHRA and CDR2 is YSYEKL in the germline V gene. The CDR3 DNA reads as TGCGCCAGCAGCCAAGTGGCGGGAGGCCCGCCCACAGATACGCAGTATTTT. As protein: CASSQVAGGPPTDTQYF.

This clone showed up just once. The gene calls are TRBV27 and TRBJ2-1; 9 nucleotides agree with TRBD2. Germline V gene data show CDR1 as MNHEY and CDR2 as SMNVEV (reference sequence). V lost 6 bases and J lost 5; bases outside the gene matches: 8. This CDR3 spans 15 amino acids. CDR3 sequence reads: CASSIAGVGNNEQFF. The CDR3 nucleotides are TGTGCCAGCAGCATAGCGGGAGTGGGTAACAATGAGCAGTTCTTC.

The chain combines TRBV5-1 with TRBJ2-7, with 8 bases aligning to TRBD1. Germline CDR1 SGHRS, CDR2 YFSETQ. CDR3 length: 15 residues. V lost 4 bases and J lost 4; bases outside the gene matches: 10. The CDR3 reads CASSEGTGFIYEQYF. The CDR3 region has the DNA TGCGCCAGCAGCGAAGGGACAGGTTTTATATACGAGCAGTACTTC.

The V and J genes are TRBV29-1 and TRBJ1-1; D is possibly TRBD1 (5 bases). Trimming removed 7 bases from V and 4 bases from J, with 13 bases in between. Germline CDR1 is SQVTM and CDR2 is ANQGSEA. CDR3 size: 12 residues. The CDR3 region is CSGTRVRTEAFF. CDR3 DNA sequence: TGCAGCGGAACCAGGGTACGCACTGAAGCTTTCTTT.